The 12 T cell receptor beta chains presented below share a single source sample, sequenced in a study of CD8 T cells in ankylosing spondylitis. Overall study results and limits: A TCR beta motif of 7 to 9 highly homologous variants seemed to mark ankylosing spondylitis blood.

Using its own MiXCR run on the 5' RACE reads, TCRdb lists one record per CDR3 protein. In the table there are 450,000 to 550,000 distinct CDR3 sequences, less than 6% of which are singletons. For these receptors, no antigen is known. The sample consisted of blood, either unsorted or a sorted T cell fraction (not recorded which). The receptors were sampled from a male donor with ankylosing spondylitis.

The chain joins TRBV20-1 to TRBJ2-3; 10 bases agree with TRBD2. The CDR3 spans 17 residues. The ends lost 0 bases at V and 2 bases at J; junction bases unmatched: 8. The germline gives CDR1 DFQATT, CDR2 SNEGSKA (reference sequence). The CDR3 DNA follows: TGCAGTGCTAGAGATCGGGCTAGCGGGGGCAACACAGATACGCAGTATTTT. Translating it yields CSARDRASGGNTDTQYF.

The sample holds many counts of this clonotype. The rearrangement links TRBV29-1 to TRBJ2-3; 16 bases align to TRBD2. Germline trimming cut 5 bases from V and 11 bases from J; bases unmatched to any gene: 16. The CDR3 has 17 residues. Germline CDR1 is SQVTM and CDR2 is ANQGSEA. CDR3 loop: CSVPKTGLAGGSGKQYF. The CDR3 nucleotides are TGCAGCGTTCCGAAGACGGGACTAGCGGGGGGGTCAGGGAAGCAGTATTTT.

This clonotype came up many times. J is TRBJ1-2 and V is TRBV5-1, with TRBD1 identical over 7 bases. V dropped 6 bases and J dropped 2; count of bases not matched to a gene: 7. This CDR3 is built from 14 residues. Germline V gene lookup returns CDR1 SGHRS and CDR2 YFSETQ. Here the CDR3 DNA reads TGCGCCAGCACGCCGACGACAGGGAACTATGGCTACACCTTC. Translated, it gives CASTPTTGNYGYTF.

This clonotype showed up many times. The gene calls are TRBV7-2 and TRBJ1-1; a possible D gene is TRBD1 (6 bases). Germline V gene data show CDR1 as SGHTA and CDR2 as FQGNSA. The length of the CDR3 is 16 residues. V was clipped by 1 base and J by 0 bases, with 12 bases between them. The CDR3 DNA sequence: TGTGCCAGCAGCTTAGTAGGGGGTAACATGAACACTGAAGCTTTCTTT. It encodes CASSLVGGNMNTEAFF.

This clonotype was found many times. The chain recombines TRBV5-1 with TRBJ2-3; the match to TRBD2 covers 13 bases. CDR3 size: 16 residues. Looked up from germline, CDR1 is SGHRS and CDR2 is YFSETQ. V lost 4 bases, J lost 6 bases, and 8 bases stayed unmatched. The DNA of the CDR3 is TGCGCCAGCAGCCACGGACTAGCGGGAGAGACGGATACGCAGTATTTT. Its translation is CASSHGLAGETDTQYF.

This clonotype was recorded many times. J is TRBJ2-7 and V is TRBV27; 8 nucleotides agree with TRBD2. The CDR3 totals 16 residues. Germline-derived CDR1 and CDR2 are MNHEY and SMNVEV (reference sequence). Unmatched junction bases numbered 15, after V lost 5 bases and J lost 6 bases. CDR3 coding DNA: TGTGCCAGCAGTCCATGGGGACTAGTGAAGGATGGCGAGCAGTACTTC. Translation gives CASSPWGLVKDGEQYF.

This clonotype has a handful of counts. The J gene is TRBJ2-2, the V gene TRBV12-5; possible D gene TRBD1, 5 bases. The CDR3 loop spans 13 amino acids. V dropped 6 bases and J dropped 6 bases, with 11 bases sitting between them. Germline CDR1 and CDR2: LGHNT and FRNRAP. This CDR3 is CASGQGPPGELFF. The CDR3 DNA sequence: TGTGCTAGTGGGCAGGGTCCTCCCGGGGAGCTGTTTTTT.

V is TRBV6-1 and J is TRBJ2-2; tentatively, D is TRBD1 (5 bases). V was cut by 7 bases and J by 3 bases, with 12 bases left in between. The CDR3 has 14 amino acids. Germline CDR1 MNHNS, CDR2 SASEGT. The CDR3 reads CASTRGAYTGELFF. The CDR3 nucleotides read TGTGCCAGCACTCGTGGGGCGTACACCGGGGAGCTGTTTTTT.

This clonotype occurred a few times. The genes are TRBV6-2 or TRBV6-3 and TRBJ1-2, with D perhaps TRBD1 (6 bases). The V and J ends lost 10 bases and 4 bases respectively, with 16 bases between them. Germline V gene sequence: CDR1 MNHEY, CDR2 SVGEGT. The CDR3 is 13 residues long. The CDR3 DNA is TGTGCCACCGTCGGACAGAAACCCTATGGCTACACCTTC. Translated, it gives CATVGQKPYGYTF.

This clonotype occurred many times. V is TRBV7-2 and J is TRBJ2-3, with D unclear. Germline CDR1 reads SGHTA; CDR2 reads FQGNSA. Trimming left V 4 bases short and J 2 bases short, with 13 bases between. The CDR3 has 15 amino acids. The CDR3, as DNA: TGTGCCAGCAGCTGGGGTGGGCTTACCACAGATACGCAGTATTTT. Its protein is CASSWGGLTTDTQYF.

The sample holds many counts of this clonotype. The CDR3 nucleotides are TGCAGTGCTAGGCCCAGCGGGGAATACAATGAGCAGTTCTTC. Translated: CSARPSGEYNEQFF. This chain uses TRBV20-1 with TRBJ2-1; 7 bases map to TRBD2. The CDR3 spans 14 residues. Germline V lookup: CDR1 DFQATT, CDR2 SNEGSKA (reference sequence). V lost 3 bases to trimming and J lost 4 bases; unmatched junction nucleotides: 6.

This clonotype was counted many times. The gene calls are TRBV20-1 and TRBJ1-1; tentatively, D is TRBD1 (6 bases). CDR3 length: 14 residues. Trimming stripped 5 bases from V and 1 base from J, with 14 bases between. Per germline, CDR1 DFQATT and CDR2 SNEGSKA (reference sequence). The CDR3 is CSAPTPQGNTEAFF. The DNA of the CDR3 is TGCAGTGCTCCGACCCCACAGGGGAACACTGAAGCTTTCTTT.